One sample yielded the 30 T cell receptor beta chains listed below, sequenced in a study of blood T cell repertoires in COVID-19. Produced via immunoSEQ multiplex PCR; TCRdb's table is partial and in-frame only. The sample includes approximately 75,000 clones, roughly four fifths seen only once; the top ten take about 6.9%. Material: peripheral blood. These receptors were taken from a human donor in a cohort sampled during active COVID-19.

The chain links TRBV11-3 to TRBJ2-5; 7 bases align to TRBD1. Per germline, CDR1 SGHNT and CDR2 YENEEA. V lost 3 bases and J lost 5; bases outside the gene matches: 9. The CDR3 length is 15 residues. The CDR3 spells CASSLNHRGGETQYF. As DNA, the CDR3 is TGTGCCAGCAGCTTGAACCACAGGGGTGGGGAGACCCAGTACTTC.

The genes are TRBV27 and TRBJ1-6, with D possibly matching TRBD1 (5 bases). CDR3 length: 14 residues. Trimming shortened V by 6 bases and J by 3 bases, and 9 bases separated the two germline ends. Per the germline V gene, CDR1 is MNHEY and CDR2 is SMNVEV (reference sequence). The CDR3 DNA reads as TGTGCCAGCAGGGGGCCTCGCTATAATTCACCCCTCCACTTT. As protein: CASRGPRYNSPLHF.

This clone was counted a few times. The chain carries TRBV29-1 and TRBJ2-1, with 13 bases aligning to TRBD2. The CDR3 is 18 amino acids. Germline CDR1 and CDR2: SQVTM and ANQGSEA. V lost 7 bases, J lost 0 bases, and 12 bases stayed unmatched. The CDR3 DNA sequence: TGCAGCGCCGCGGGGCTACTAGCGGGGGGGGTCTCCTACAATGAGCAGTTCTTC. Amino acids: CSAAGLLAGGVSYNEQFF.

Only a few counts were recorded for this clone. The chain joins TRBV6-6 to TRBJ1-1, with no clear D. This CDR3 contains 12 residues. The V end lost 0 bases, the J end lost 7 bases, and 6 bases lay between the germline ends. Germline loops: CDR1 MNHNY, CDR2 SVGAGI (reference sequence). In DNA, the CDR3 is TGTGCCAGCAGTTACTCGATGAGTGAAGCTTTCTTT. Translation: CASSYSMSEAFF.

The rearrangement uses TRBV11-2 and TRBJ1-2, with a weak D call TRBD1 (5 bases). Looked up from germline, CDR1 is SGHAT and CDR2 is FQNNGV. The CDR3 is made up of 15 amino acids. Deletions cut 4 bases from V and 4 bases from J, with 16 bases between. CDR3 DNA sequence: TGTGCCAGCAGCTGGGGCTCCGGCCCCGGCTATGGCTACACCTTC. This codes for CASSWGSGPGYGYTF.

The J gene is TRBJ1-5, the V gene TRBV2; D gene ambiguous. The V and J ends lost 3 bases and 4 bases respectively, with 7 bases between them. The CDR3 consists of 13 residues. Looked up from germline, CDR1 is SNHLY and CDR2 is FYNNEI. The CDR3 region is CASSEGINQPQHF. In DNA form, the CDR3 reads TGTGCCAGCAGTGAGGGCATTAATCAGCCCCAGCATTTT.

The chain carries TRBV12-5 and TRBJ1-1, with D unclear. This CDR3 is built from 11 residues. The germline V and J ends were trimmed by 6 bases and 2 bases, with 4 bases remaining between them. The germline V gene encodes CDR1 LGHNT and CDR2 FRNRAP. The CDR3 coding sequence is TGTGCTAGTGGCGTAAACACTGAAGCTTTCTTT. This sequence encodes CASGVNTEAFF.

V usage is TRBV5-4 and J usage is TRBJ1-1; TRBD1 is a possible D gene (5 bases). Looked up from germline, CDR1 is SGHNT and CDR2 is YYREEE (reference sequence). CDR3 size: 14 residues. V lost 0 bases and J lost 8, with 14 bases in between. The CDR3 DNA reads TGTGCCAGCAGCTTGGAGAACAGGCGAAAGGAAGCTTTCTTT. It is translated as CASSLENRRKEAFF.

The chain joins TRBV6-4 to TRBJ1-4; weak D call: TRBD1 (5 bases). The CDR3 sequence is 16 residues long. Trimming shortened V by 4 bases and J by 7 bases, and 19 bases separated the two germline ends. CDR1 is MRHNA and CDR2 is SNTAGT in the germline V gene. The CDR3 sequence: CASSVSGPGKGEKLFF. DNA of the CDR3: TGTGCCAGCAGTGTCTCGGGGCCAGGGAAGGGTGAAAAACTGTTTTTT.

The gene calls are TRBV3-1 (or the pseudogene TRBV3-2) and TRBJ1-3, with TRBD1 identical over 8 bases. After removal of 4 bases from V and 3 bases from J, the junction contained 5 bases not matched to a gene. This CDR3 is 15 amino acids long. From germline, CDR1 is LGHDT and CDR2 YNNKEL (reference sequence). CDR3 sequence (DNA): TGTGCCAGCAGCCCGACAGGGGCAGGTGGAAACACCATATATTTT. Residues: CASSPTGAGGNTIYF.

The rearrangement links TRBV6-2 or TRBV6-3 to TRBJ2-7; D perhaps matches TRBD1 (6 bases). The CDR3 covers 13 residues. The germline CDR1 and CDR2 sequences are MNHEY and SVGEGT. V was cut by 5 bases and J by 5 bases, with 13 bases left in between. The CDR3 DNA is TGTGCCAGCAGTCCCAGGGGTAGCGACGAGCAGTACTTC. This sequence encodes CASSPRGSDEQYF.

The V and J genes are TRBV5-1 and TRBJ1-5; D unclear. Per the germline V gene, CDR1 is SGHRS and CDR2 is YFSETQ. The germline V and J ends were trimmed by 7 bases and 4 bases, with 3 bases remaining between them. The CDR3 spans 10 residues. The DNA for the CDR3 is TGCGCCAGCTCTAATCAGCCCCAGCATTTT. Translated: CASSNQPQHF. Full variable domain (outside the CDR3, taken from reference TRBV5-1 and TRBJ1-5): KAGVTQTPRYLIKTRGQQVTLSCSPISGHRSVSWYQQTPGQGLQFLFEYFSETQRNKGNFPGRFSGRQFSNSRSEMNVSTLELGDSALYLCASSNQPQHFGDGTRLSIL.

This chain connects TRBV19 to TRBJ1-1; no clear D gene. CDR3 length: 15 residues. V was cut by 4 bases and J by 1 base, with 13 bases left in between. Germline values: CDR1 LNHDA, CDR2 SQIVND (reference sequence). Here the CDR3 reads CASSNGRHQNTEAFF. In nucleotides, the CDR3 is TGTGCCAGTAGTAACGGGAGACATCAGAACACTGAAGCTTTCTTT. The full variable domain, in which reference TRBV19 and TRBJ1-1 provide the parts outside the CDR3, is DGGITQSPKYLFRKEGQNVTLSCEQNLNHDAMYWYRQDPGQGLRLIYYSQIVNDFQKGDIAEGYSVSREKKESFPLTVTSAQKNPTAFYLCASSNGRHQNTEAFFGQGTRLTVV.

The genes are TRBV15 and TRBJ1-1; D remains ambiguous. The germline V and J ends were trimmed by 9 bases and 5 bases, with 10 bases remaining between them. CDR1 is LNHNV, CDR2 YYDKDF, per germline (reference sequence). The CDR3 consists of 11 residues. The CDR3 reads CATKEITEAFF. Written as DNA, the CDR3 is TGTGCCACGAAAGAGATAACTGAAGCTTTCTTT. Based on the CDR3 plus reference TRBV15 and TRBJ1-1, the full variable domain is DAMVIQNPRYQVTQFGKPVTLSCSQTLNHNVMYWYQQKSSQAPKLLFHYYDKDFNNEADTPDNFQSRRPNTSFCFLDIRSPGLGDTAMYLCATKEITEAFFGQGTRLTVV.

The rearrangement links TRBV10-3 to TRBJ1-3; 11 positions match TRBD1. The CDR3 spans 14 residues. The V and J ends lost 6 bases and 4 bases, in that order; junction bases with no gene match: 2. CDR1 is ENHRY, CDR2 SYGVKD, per germline. CDR3 nucleotides: TGTGCCATCAGGGACAGGGGGCGAGGAAACACCATATATTTT. Its translation: CAIRDRGRGNTIYF.

This clone has only one observation. V and J are TRBV6-5 and TRBJ1-2, with 7 bases that match TRBD1. Germline-derived CDR1 and CDR2 are MNHEY and SVGAGI. The CDR3 runs 15 residues. With V trimmed by 10 bases and J by 0 bases, 11 bases remained unmatched. In DNA form, the CDR3 reads TGTGCCATCCTGGGGCGGGGACAGACTAACTATGGCTACACCTTC. Translating it yields CAILGRGQTNYGYTF.

This chain connects TRBV5-1 to TRBJ2-7; TRBD2 matches 8 bases. The CDR3 contains 15 residues. Germline V gives CDR1 SGHRS, CDR2 YFSETQ. V lost 7 bases to trimming and J lost 6 bases; unmatched junction nucleotides: 15. In nucleotides, the CDR3 is TGCGCCAGCTCTCACGGGGGGGAGTTCGTTAGCGAGCAGTACTTC. Its protein is CASSHGGEFVSEQYF.

J is TRBJ1-1 and V is TRBV5-1; unclear D gene. The CDR3 contains 14 residues. The germline V gene encodes CDR1 SGHRS and CDR2 YFSETQ. V lost 4 bases, J lost 6 bases, and 16 bases lay in between. CDR3 amino acids: CASSPTLPRAEAFF. CDR3 DNA sequence: TGCGCCAGCAGCCCGACTCTCCCGCGAGCTGAAGCTTTCTTT.

The rearrangement uses TRBV19 and TRBJ2-2; D is perhaps TRBD1 (6 bases). The ends were cut back, 7 bases at V and 4 bases at J, with 10 bases in the middle. The germline V gene has CDR1 LNHDA and CDR2 SQIVND (reference sequence). The CDR3 consists of 13 residues. The CDR3 loop is CASNRQATGELFF. The CDR3 nucleotides read TGTGCCAGTAACAGACAGGCCACCGGGGAGCTGTTTTTT. Full variable domain (outside the CDR3, taken from reference TRBV19 and TRBJ2-2): DGGITQSPKYLFRKEGQNVTLSCEQNLNHDAMYWYRQDPGQGLRLIYYSQIVNDFQKGDIAEGYSVSREKKESFPLTVTSAQKNPTAFYLCASNRQATGELFFGEGSRLTVL.

In nucleotides, the CDR3 is TGTGCCAGCAGCTTCACGCGTACTACTTTACTACAAGAGACCCAGTACTTC. Translated: CASSFTRTTLLQETQYF. The chain links TRBV5-8 to TRBJ2-5, with D unclear. CDR3 length: 17 amino acids. Trimming removed 2 bases at V and 2 bases at J, with 19 bases between. Germline V gene data show CDR1 as SGHTS and CDR2 as YDEGEE.

This clone was picked up a small number of times. The chain couples TRBV11-2 to TRBJ1-1; D gene unclear. Trimming left V 5 bases short and J 0 bases short, with 13 bases between. The CDR3 loop spans 15 amino acids. The germline gives CDR1 SGHAT, CDR2 FQNNGV. Here the CDR3 reads CASSHLGGLNTEAFF. CDR3 coding DNA: TGTGCCAGCAGCCATTTAGGAGGCCTGAACACTGAAGCTTTCTTT.

The genes are TRBV19 and TRBJ2-7; TRBD1 matches 8 bases. The germline V gene has CDR1 LNHDA and CDR2 SQIVND (reference sequence). The V and J ends lost 3 bases and 2 bases, in that order; junction bases with no gene match: 6. CDR3 size: 15 residues. The CDR3: CASSMSSQGAYEQYF. The CDR3 nucleotides read TGTGCCAGTAGTATGTCGTCACAGGGGGCCTACGAGCAGTACTTC. The whole variable domain, remainder taken from reference TRBV19 and TRBJ2-7, is DGGITQSPKYLFRKEGQNVTLSCEQNLNHDAMYWYRQDPGQGLRLIYYSQIVNDFQKGDIAEGYSVSREKKESFPLTVTSAQKNPTAFYLCASSMSSQGAYEQYFGPGTRLTVT.

The chain couples TRBV6-5 to TRBJ2-7; D is perhaps TRBD1 (6 bases). The germline V gene encodes CDR1 MNHEY and CDR2 SVGAGI. V was clipped by 5 bases and J by 2 bases, with 13 bases between them. The CDR3 contains 14 residues. CDR3 DNA: TGTGCCAGCAGTACTGGACAGATCCCCTACGAGCAGTACTTC. The encoded protein is CASSTGQIPYEQYF.

The chain employs TRBV5-4 and TRBJ2-7; perhaps TRBD2 as D (6 bases). The germline V and J ends were trimmed by 0 bases and 2 bases, with 18 bases remaining between them. The length of the CDR3 is 17 residues. Germline V CDR1 and CDR2: SGHNT, YYREEE (reference sequence). The CDR3 sequence: CASSLAIGSGLTYEQYF. Here the CDR3 DNA reads TGTGCCAGCAGCTTGGCAATAGGTAGCGGACTTACCTACGAGCAGTACTTC.

The chain uses TRBV7-8 and TRBJ2-5; TRBD2 matches at 7 bases. Trimming removed 7 bases from V and 4 bases from J; junction bases left unmatched: 12. The CDR3 extends over 15 amino acids. Germline V gives CDR1 SGHVS, CDR2 FQNEAQ. The CDR3 nucleotides read TGTGCCAGCATCACCGCTGGGGGGGTATTAGAGACCCAGTACTTC. Protein: CASITAGGVLETQYF.

The chain links TRBV19 to TRBJ2-1; D may be TRBD2 (5 bases). CDR3 length equals 13 residues. Trimming cost V 7 bases and J 4 bases, with 11 bases left between them. Germline lookup yields CDR1 LNHDA and CDR2 SQIVND (reference sequence). Here the CDR3 reads CASTERAYNEQFF. CDR3 sequence (DNA): TGTGCCAGTACCGAGAGGGCATACAATGAGCAGTTCTTC.

V gene TRBV19 combines with J gene TRBJ2-2; TRBD1 aligns across 7 bases. There are 15 residues in the CDR3. Unmatched junction bases numbered 2, after V lost 1 base and J lost 3 bases. Germline V gives CDR1 LNHDA, CDR2 SQIVND (reference sequence). The CDR3 nucleotides are TGTGCCAGTAGTATAGTAACAGGGGACACCGGGGAGCTGTTTTTT. Translating it yields CASSIVTGDTGELFF. Using reference TRBV19 and TRBJ2-2 for the parts outside the CDR3, the full variable domain is DGGITQSPKYLFRKEGQNVTLSCEQNLNHDAMYWYRQDPGQGLRLIYYSQIVNDFQKGDIAEGYSVSREKKESFPLTVTSAQKNPTAFYLCASSIVTGDTGELFFGEGSRLTVL.

This chain joins TRBV6-5 and TRBJ2-7; D gene ambiguous. Germline-derived CDR1 and CDR2 are MNHEY and SVGAGI. This CDR3 contains 11 residues. V dropped 6 bases and J dropped 6 bases, with 9 bases sitting between them. The CDR3, as DNA: TGTGCCAGCAGGACGACATTCGAGCAGTACTTC. Amino acid sequence: CASRTTFEQYF.

The chain joins TRBV11-3 to TRBJ2-3; 7 nucleotides align to TRBD1. V was clipped by 1 base and J by 3 bases; unmatched bases: 4. This CDR3 comprises 15 residues. CDR1 SGHNT and CDR2 YENEEA come from the germline V gene. The chain's CDR3 is CASSLGQGETDTQYF. CDR3 nucleotides: TGTGCCAGCAGCTTAGGACAGGGAGAGACAGATACGCAGTATTTT.

V is TRBV5-4 and J is TRBJ1-1, with 10 bases identical to TRBD1. CDR3 size: 15 residues. The V gene's germline CDR1 is SGHNT and CDR2 YYREEE (reference sequence). J was trimmed by 5 bases and V by 4 bases; bases with no gene match: 8. The CDR3 loop reads CASSPRPGQGTEAFF. CDR3 sequence (DNA): TGTGCCAGCAGCCCGAGGCCGGGACAGGGGACTGAAGCTTTCTTT. Filled out from reference TRBV5-4 and TRBJ1-1, the complete variable domain reads ETGVTQSPTHLIKTRGQQVTLRCSSQSGHNTVSWYQQALGQGPQFIFQYYREEENGRGNFPPRFSGLQFPNYSSELNVNALELDDSALYLCASSPRPGQGTEAFFGQGTRLTVV.